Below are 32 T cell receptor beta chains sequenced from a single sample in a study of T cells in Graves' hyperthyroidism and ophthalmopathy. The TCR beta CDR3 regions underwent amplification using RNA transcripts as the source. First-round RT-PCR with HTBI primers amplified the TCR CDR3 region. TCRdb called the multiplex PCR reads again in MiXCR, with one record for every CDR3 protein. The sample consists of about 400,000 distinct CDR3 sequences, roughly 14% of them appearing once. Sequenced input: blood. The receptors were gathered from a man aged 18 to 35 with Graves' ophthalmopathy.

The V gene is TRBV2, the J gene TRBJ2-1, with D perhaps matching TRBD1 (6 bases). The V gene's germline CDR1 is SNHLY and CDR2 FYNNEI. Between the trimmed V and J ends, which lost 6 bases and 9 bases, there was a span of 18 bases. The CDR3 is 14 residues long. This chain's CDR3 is CASSVRTGSSEQFF. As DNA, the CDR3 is TGTGCCAGCAGCGTAAGAACAGGGTCAAGTGAGCAGTTCTTC. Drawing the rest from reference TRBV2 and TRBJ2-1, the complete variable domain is EPEVTQTPSHQVTQMGQEVILRCVPISNHLYFYWYRQILGQKVEFLVSFYNNEISEKSEIFDDQFSVERPDGSNFTLKIRSTKLEDSAMYFCASSVRTGSSEQFFGPGTRLTVL.

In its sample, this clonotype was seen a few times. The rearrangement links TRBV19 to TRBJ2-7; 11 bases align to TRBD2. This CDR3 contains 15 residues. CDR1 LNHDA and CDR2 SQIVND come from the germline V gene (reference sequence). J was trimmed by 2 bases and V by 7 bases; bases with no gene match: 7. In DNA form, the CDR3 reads TGTGCCAGTATGAGGACTAGCGGGTCCACCTACGAGCAGTACTTC. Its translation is CASMRTSGSTYEQYF. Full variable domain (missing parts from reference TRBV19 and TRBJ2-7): DGGITQSPKYLFRKEGQNVTLSCEQNLNHDAMYWYRQDPGQGLRLIYYSQIVNDFQKGDIAEGYSVSREKKESFPLTVTSAQKNPTAFYLCASMRTSGSTYEQYFGPGTRLTVT.

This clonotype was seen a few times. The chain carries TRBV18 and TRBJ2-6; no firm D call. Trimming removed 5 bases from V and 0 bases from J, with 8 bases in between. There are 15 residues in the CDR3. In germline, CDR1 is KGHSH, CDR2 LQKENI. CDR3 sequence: CASSGSYSGANVLTF. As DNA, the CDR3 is TGTGCCAGCTCAGGCTCCTACTCTGGGGCCAACGTCCTGACTTTC.

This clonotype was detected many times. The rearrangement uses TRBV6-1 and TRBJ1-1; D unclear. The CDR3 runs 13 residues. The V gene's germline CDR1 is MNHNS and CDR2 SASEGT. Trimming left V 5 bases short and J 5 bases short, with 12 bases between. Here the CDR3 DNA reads TGTGCCAGCAGTACCTCGCCGGGGACTGAAGCTTTCTTT. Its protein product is CASSTSPGTEAFF.

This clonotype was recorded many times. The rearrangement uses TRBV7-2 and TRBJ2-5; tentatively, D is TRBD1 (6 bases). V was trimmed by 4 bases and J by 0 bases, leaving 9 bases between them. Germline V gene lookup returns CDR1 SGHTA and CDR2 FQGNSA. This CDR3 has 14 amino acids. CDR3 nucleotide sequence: TGTGCCAGCAGCTCCCAGGGGTACCAAGAGACCCAGTACTTC. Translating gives CASSSQGYQETQYF.

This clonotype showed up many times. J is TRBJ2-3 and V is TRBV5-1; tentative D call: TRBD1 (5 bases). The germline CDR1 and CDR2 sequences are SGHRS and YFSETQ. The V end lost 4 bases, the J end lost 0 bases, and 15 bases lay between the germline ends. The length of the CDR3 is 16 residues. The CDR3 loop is CASSTQGAASTDTQYF. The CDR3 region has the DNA TGCGCCAGCAGCACCCAAGGGGCAGCTAGCACAGATACGCAGTATTTT. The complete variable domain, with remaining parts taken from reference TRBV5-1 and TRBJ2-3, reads KAGVTQTPRYLIKTRGQQVTLSCSPISGHRSVSWYQQTPGQGLQFLFEYFSETQRNKGNFPGRFSGRQFSNSRSEMNVSTLELGDSALYLCASSTQGAASTDTQYFGPGTRLTVL.

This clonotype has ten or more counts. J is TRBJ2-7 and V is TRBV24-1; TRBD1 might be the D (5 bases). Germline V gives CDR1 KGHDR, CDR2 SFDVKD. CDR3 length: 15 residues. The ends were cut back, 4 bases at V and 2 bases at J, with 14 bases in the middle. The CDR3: CATSDPTEDPYEQYF. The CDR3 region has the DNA TGTGCCACCAGTGACCCGACAGAAGACCCCTACGAGCAGTACTTC.

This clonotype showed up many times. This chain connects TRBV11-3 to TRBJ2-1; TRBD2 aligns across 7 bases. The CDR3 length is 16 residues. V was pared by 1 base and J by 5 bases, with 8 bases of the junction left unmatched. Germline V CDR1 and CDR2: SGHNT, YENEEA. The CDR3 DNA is TGTGCCAGCAGCTTAGGGTTTGGAGCGGGACACAATGAGCAGTTCTTC. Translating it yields CASSLGFGAGHNEQFF.

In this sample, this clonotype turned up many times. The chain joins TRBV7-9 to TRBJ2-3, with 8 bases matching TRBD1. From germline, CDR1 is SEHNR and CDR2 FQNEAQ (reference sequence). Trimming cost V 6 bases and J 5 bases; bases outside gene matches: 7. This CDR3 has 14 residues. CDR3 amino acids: CASRARQGKDTQYF. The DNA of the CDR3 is TGTGCCAGCAGGGCTCGACAGGGGAAAGATACGCAGTATTTT.

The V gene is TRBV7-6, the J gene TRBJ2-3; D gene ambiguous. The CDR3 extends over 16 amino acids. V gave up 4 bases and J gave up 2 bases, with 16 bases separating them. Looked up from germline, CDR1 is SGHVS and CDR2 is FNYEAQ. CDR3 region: CASSSGSAEFTDTQYF. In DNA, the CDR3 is TGTGCCAGCAGCTCCGGTTCGGCGGAATTCACAGATACGCAGTATTTT. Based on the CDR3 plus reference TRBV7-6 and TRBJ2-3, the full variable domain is GAGVSQSPRYKVTKRGQDVALRCDPISGHVSLYWYRQALGQGPEFLTYFNYEAQQDKSGLPNDRFSAERPEGSISTLTIQRTEQRDSAMYRCASSSGSAEFTDTQYFGPGTRLTVL.

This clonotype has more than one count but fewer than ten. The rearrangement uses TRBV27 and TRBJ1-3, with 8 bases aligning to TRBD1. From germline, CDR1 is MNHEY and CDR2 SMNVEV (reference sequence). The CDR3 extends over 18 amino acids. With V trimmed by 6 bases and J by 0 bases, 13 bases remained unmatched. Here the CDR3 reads CASRRGTGLMGSGNTIYF. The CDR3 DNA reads TGTGCCAGCAGACGAGGGACAGGCTTAATGGGCTCTGGAAACACCATATATTTT.

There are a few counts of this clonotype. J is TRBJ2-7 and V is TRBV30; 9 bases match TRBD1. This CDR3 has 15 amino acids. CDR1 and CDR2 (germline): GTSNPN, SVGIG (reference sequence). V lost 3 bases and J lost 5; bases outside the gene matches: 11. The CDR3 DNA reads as TGTGCCTGGAGAGTAAGCGGGACAGGGAAAAACGAGCAGTACTTC. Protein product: CAWRVSGTGKNEQYF.

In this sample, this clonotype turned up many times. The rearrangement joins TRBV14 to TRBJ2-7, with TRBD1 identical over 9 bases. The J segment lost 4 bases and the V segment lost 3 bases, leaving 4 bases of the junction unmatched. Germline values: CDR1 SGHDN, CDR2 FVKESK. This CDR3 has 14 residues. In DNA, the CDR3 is TGTGCCAGCAGCCAGGGACAGGGCTGGTACGAGCAGTACTTC. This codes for CASSQGQGWYEQYF.

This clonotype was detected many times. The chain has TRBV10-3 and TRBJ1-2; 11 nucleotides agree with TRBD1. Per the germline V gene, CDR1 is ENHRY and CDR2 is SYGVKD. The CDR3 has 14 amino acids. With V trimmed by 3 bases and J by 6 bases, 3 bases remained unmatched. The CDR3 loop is CAISDPDRGHGYTF. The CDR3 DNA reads TGTGCCATCAGTGATCCGGACAGGGGGCATGGCTACACCTTC.

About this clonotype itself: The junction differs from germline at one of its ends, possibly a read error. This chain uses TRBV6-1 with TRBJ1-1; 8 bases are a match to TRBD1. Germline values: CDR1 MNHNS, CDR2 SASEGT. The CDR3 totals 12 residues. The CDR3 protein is CASRPQGAEALF. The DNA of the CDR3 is TGTGCCAGCAGACCTCAGGGGGCTGAAGCTCTCTTT.

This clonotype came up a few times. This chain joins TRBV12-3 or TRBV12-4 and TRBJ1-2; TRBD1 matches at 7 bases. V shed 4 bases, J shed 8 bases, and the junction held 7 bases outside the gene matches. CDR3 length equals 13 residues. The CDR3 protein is CASSSGQVDGYTF. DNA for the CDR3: TGTGCCAGCAGTTCCGGACAGGTCGACGGCTACACCTTC.

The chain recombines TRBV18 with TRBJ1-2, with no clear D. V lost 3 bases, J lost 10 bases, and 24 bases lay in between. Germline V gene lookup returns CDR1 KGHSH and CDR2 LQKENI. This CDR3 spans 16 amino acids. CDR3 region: CASSPLVEASMSDYTF. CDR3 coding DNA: TGTGCCAGCTCACCGTTAGTTGAGGCCTCTATGTCTGACTACACCTTC.

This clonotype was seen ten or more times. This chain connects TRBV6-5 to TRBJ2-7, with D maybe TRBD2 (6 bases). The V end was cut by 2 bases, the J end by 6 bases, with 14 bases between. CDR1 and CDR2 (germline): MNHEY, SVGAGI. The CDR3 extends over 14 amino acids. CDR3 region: CASSYGGTVIEQYF. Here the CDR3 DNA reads TGTGCCAGCAGTTACGGCGGGACTGTGATCGAGCAGTACTTC.

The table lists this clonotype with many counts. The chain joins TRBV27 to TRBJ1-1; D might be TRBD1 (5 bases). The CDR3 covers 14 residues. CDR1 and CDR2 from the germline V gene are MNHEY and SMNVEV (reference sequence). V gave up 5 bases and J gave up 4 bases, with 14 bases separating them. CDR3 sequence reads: CASSPKGDGTEAFF. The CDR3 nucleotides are TGTGCCAGCAGTCCGAAAGGGGACGGCACTGAAGCTTTCTTT.

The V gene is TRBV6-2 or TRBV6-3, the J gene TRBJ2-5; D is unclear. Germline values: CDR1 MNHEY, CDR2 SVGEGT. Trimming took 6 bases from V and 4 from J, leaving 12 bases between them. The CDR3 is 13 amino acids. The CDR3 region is CASRSGPPETQYF. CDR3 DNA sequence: TGTGCCAGCAGGTCTGGACCACCAGAGACCCAGTACTTC.

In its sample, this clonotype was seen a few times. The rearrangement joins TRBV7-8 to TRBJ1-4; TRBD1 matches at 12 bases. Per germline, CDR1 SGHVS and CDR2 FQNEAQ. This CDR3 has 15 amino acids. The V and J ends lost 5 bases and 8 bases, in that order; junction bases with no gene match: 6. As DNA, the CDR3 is TGTGCCAGCAGCCCGCAGGGGACAGGGGGCGAAAAACTGTTTTTT. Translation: CASSPQGTGGEKLFF. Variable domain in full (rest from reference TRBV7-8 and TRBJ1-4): GAGVSQSPRYKVAKRGQDVALRCDPISGHVSLFWYQQALGQGPEFLTYFQNEAQLDKSGLPSDRFFAERPEGSVSTLKIQRTQQEDSAVYLCASSPQGTGGEKLFFGSGTQLSVL.

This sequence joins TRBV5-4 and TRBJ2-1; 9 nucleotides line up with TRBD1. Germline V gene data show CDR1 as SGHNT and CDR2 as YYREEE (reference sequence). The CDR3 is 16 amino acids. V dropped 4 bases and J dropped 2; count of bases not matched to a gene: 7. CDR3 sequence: CASSRAGQGPYNEQFF. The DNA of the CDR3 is TGTGCCAGCAGCAGAGCCGGACAGGGGCCCTACAATGAGCAGTTCTTC.

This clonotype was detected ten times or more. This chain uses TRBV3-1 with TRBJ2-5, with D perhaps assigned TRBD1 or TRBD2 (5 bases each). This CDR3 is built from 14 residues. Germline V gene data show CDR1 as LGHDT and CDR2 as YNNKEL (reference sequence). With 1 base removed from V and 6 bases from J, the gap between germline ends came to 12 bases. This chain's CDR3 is CASSQVGGVQTQYF. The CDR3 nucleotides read TGTGCCAGCAGCCAAGTTGGGGGTGTTCAGACCCAGTACTTC.

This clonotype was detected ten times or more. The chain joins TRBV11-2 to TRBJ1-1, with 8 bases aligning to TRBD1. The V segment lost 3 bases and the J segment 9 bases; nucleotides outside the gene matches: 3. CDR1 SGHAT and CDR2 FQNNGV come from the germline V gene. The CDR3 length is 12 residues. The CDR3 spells CASSFGQGKAFF. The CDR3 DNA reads TGTGCCAGCAGCTTCGGACAGGGAAAAGCTTTCTTT.

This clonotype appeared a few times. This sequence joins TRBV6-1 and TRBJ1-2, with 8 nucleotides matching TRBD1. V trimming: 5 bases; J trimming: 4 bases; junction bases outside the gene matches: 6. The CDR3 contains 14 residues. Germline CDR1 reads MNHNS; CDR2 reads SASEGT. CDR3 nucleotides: TGTGCCAGCAGTCTGACAGGGGCCCCCTATGGCTACACCTTC. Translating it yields CASSLTGAPYGYTF.

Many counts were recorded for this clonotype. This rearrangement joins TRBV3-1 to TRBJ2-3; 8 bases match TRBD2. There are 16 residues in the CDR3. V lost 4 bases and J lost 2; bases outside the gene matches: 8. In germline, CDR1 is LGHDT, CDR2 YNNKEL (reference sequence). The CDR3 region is CASSRSGSKITDTQYF. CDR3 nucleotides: TGTGCCAGCAGCCGAAGCGGGAGTAAAATCACAGATACGCAGTATTTT.

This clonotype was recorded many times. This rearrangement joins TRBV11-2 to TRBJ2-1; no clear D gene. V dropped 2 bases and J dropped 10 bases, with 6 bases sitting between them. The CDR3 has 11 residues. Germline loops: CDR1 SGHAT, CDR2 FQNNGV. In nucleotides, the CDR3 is TGTGCCAGCAGCTTATCAAAAGAGCAGTTCTTC. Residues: CASSLSKEQFF.

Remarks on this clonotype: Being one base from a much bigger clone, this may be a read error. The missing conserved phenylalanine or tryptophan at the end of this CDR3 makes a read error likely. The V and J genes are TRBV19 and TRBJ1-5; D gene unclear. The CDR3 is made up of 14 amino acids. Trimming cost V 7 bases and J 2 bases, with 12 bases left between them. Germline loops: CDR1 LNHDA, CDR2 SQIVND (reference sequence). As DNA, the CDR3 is TGTGCCAGTACGGCAGCAAGGGGCAATCAGCCCCAGCATTCT. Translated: CASTAARGNQPQHS.

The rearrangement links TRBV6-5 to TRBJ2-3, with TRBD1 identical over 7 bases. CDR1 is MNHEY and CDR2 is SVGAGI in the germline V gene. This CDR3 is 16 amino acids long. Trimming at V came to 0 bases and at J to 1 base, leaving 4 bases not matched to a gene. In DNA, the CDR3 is TGTGCCAGCAGTTACTCTACAGGGGCGGGCACAGATACGCAGTATTTT. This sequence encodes CASSYSTGAGTDTQYF.

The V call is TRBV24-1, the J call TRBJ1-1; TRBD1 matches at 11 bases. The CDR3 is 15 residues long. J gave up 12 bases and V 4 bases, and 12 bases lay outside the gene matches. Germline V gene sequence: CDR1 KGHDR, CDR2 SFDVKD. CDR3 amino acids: CATSDPTGTGGPTFF. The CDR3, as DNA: TGTGCCACCAGTGACCCTACCGGGACAGGGGGTCCGACTTTCTTT.

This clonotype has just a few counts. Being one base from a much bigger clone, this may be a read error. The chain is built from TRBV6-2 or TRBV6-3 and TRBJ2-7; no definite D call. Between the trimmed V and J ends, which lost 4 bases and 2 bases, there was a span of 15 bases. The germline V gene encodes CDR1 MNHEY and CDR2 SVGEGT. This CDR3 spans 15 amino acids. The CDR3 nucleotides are TGTGCCAGCAGTTCCCGGTGGGCAGGCGCCTACGAGCAGTACTTC. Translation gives CASSSRWAGAYEQYF.

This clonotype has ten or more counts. Here the CDR3 reads CASSEGGSGQLTDTQYF. In DNA, the CDR3 is TGTGCCAGCAGTGAAGGAGGGTCGGGACAGCTCACAGATACGCAGTATTTT. The chain links TRBV2 to TRBJ2-3; 7 bases line up with TRBD1. Germline CDR1 and CDR2: SNHLY and FYNNEI. The CDR3 spans 17 residues. V lost 1 base to trimming and J lost 2 bases; unmatched junction nucleotides: 9. Variable domain in full (rest from reference TRBV2 and TRBJ2-3): EPEVTQTPSHQVTQMGQEVILRCVPISNHLYFYWYRQILGQKVEFLVSFYNNEISEKSEIFDDQFSVERPDGSNFTLKIRSTKLEDSAMYFCASSEGGSGQLTDTQYFGPGTRLTVL.